The following is a T cell receptor (beta chain) sequence with its context. This entry is derived from a study of blood T cell repertoires in COVID-19. Study information: The cDNA or gDNA used as material had been derived from T cells, B-cell-depleted T cells, or PBMCs.

This CDR3 region has 13 residues. Looked up from germline, CDR1 is LGHDT and CDR2 is YNNKEL (reference sequence). Trimming removed 4 bases from V and 3 bases from J, with 8 bases in between. Patients from Seattle were sampled longitudinally, starting during active infection. Only in-frame clones appear in the TCRdb table, and some are missing; sequencing was by immunoSEQ multiplex PCR. Of about 76,000 clones listed, approximately 81% are singletons. The chain is built from TRBV3-1 (or the pseudogene TRBV3-2) and TRBJ2-3; D unresolved. The TCR was taken from a man between 60 and 75 years old with COVID-19, enrolled during active disease. Sequencing was carried out using peripheral blood. The CDR3 sequence is CASSRLVTDTQYF. The CDR3 coding sequence is TGTGCCAGCAGCCGCTTAGTGACAGATACGCAGTATTTT.